The next 30 T cell receptor beta chains were all read from a single sample in a study of cytomegalovirus exposure and HLA in healthy donors. PCR amplification relied on 60 Vbeta primers (plus 13 Jbeta primers). Sequenced by immunoSEQ multiplex PCR; TCRdb stores in-frame clones only, minus some. Of roughly 150,000 clones in the sample, around 75% were seen once. The sample comprised PBMCs. Source of these receptors: a female donor in good health and CMV-seronegative.

The chain has TRBV4-2 and TRBJ2-5, with TRBD2 matching 9 bases. Trimming at V came to 2 bases and at J to 5 bases, leaving 6 bases not matched to a gene. There are 15 residues in the CDR3. Germline V gives CDR1 LGHNA, CDR2 YNFKEQ. The DNA for the CDR3 is TGTGCCAGCAGCCAACTGACTAGCGGAAGGGAGACCCAGTACTTC. It yields the protein CASSQLTSGRETQYF.

This clone was detected only a few times. The V call is TRBV30, the J call TRBJ2-3, with no clear D. There are 15 residues in the CDR3. CDR1 is GTSNPN and CDR2 is SVGIG in the germline V gene (reference sequence). Trimming shortened V by 4 bases and J by 1 base, and 15 bases separated the two germline ends. Written as DNA, the CDR3 is TGTGCCTGGAAGAGATACTATCGAGGCACAGATACGCAGTATTTT. Its translation: CAWKRYYRGTDTQYF.

The CDR3, as DNA: TGCGCCAGCAGCCCGAGGGGACTAGCGGGAAACACCGGGGAGCTGTTTTTT. Translating it yields CASSPRGLAGNTGELFF. The V call is TRBV4-1, the J call TRBJ2-2; 13 nucleotides align to TRBD2. There are 17 residues in the CDR3. Germline CDR1 MGHRA, CDR2 YSYEKL. Unmatched junction bases numbered 4, after V lost 4 bases and J lost 2 bases.

This clone was counted a single time. The chain carries TRBV5-1 and TRBJ1-3, with D perhaps matching TRBD1 (5 bases). There are 16 residues in the CDR3. V was pared by 0 bases and J by 0 bases, with 10 bases between. Per the germline V gene, CDR1 is SGHRS and CDR2 is YFSETQ. CDR3 loop: CASSLVGESSGNTIYF. The CDR3 DNA sequence: TGCGCCAGCAGCTTGGTAGGGGAAAGCTCTGGAAACACCATATATTTT.

The CDR3 sequence: CASSYTGLAGYEQYF. The CDR3 nucleotides read TGTGCCAGCAGTTACACGGGACTAGCAGGGTACGAGCAGTACTTC. The J gene is TRBJ2-7, the V gene TRBV6-5, with 9 bases lining up with TRBD2. V trimming: 2 bases; J trimming: 4 bases; junction bases outside the gene matches: 6. CDR1 MNHEY and CDR2 SVGAGI come from the germline V gene. The CDR3 is made up of 15 amino acids.

The chain employs TRBV6-5 and TRBJ1-2; D unclear. Germline lookup yields CDR1 MNHEY and CDR2 SVGAGI. Trimming shortened V by 0 bases and J by 2 bases, and 10 bases separated the two germline ends. The CDR3 totals 15 residues. The DNA of the CDR3 is TGTGCCAGCAGTTACTCGGTGACAAAAAACTATGGCTACACCTTC. Protein product: CASSYSVTKNYGYTF.

The chain employs TRBV6-1 and TRBJ1-5; 7 nucleotides line up with TRBD1. Per germline, CDR1 MNHNS and CDR2 SASEGT. The length of the CDR3 is 15 residues. V trimming: 8 bases; J trimming: 2 bases; junction bases outside the gene matches: 9. For the CDR3, the DNA is TGTGCCAGCTTGGCGCGAGACAGGGGCAATCAGCCCCAGCATTTT. It translates to CASLARDRGNQPQHF.

This chain's CDR3 is CASSWDRGRTGELFF. The CDR3 region has the DNA TGTGCCAGCAGCTGGGACAGGGGAAGGACCGGGGAGCTGTTTTTT. The chain combines TRBV5-6 with TRBJ2-2; 10 bases are a match to TRBD1. The CDR3 length is 15 residues. Germline V gene data show CDR1 as SGHDT and CDR2 as YYEEEE. After removal of 3 bases from V and 5 bases from J, the junction contained 4 bases not matched to a gene.

The V and J genes are TRBV7-6 and TRBJ1-5, with 7 bases that match TRBD1. Trimming took 5 bases from V and 5 from J; bases not matched to a gene: 12. The CDR3 is 16 residues long. Germline lookup yields CDR1 SGHVS and CDR2 FNYEAQ. CDR3 residues: CASSPQTGWIDQPQHF. For the CDR3, the DNA is TGTGCCAGCAGCCCCCAGACAGGGTGGATCGATCAGCCCCAGCATTTT.

The chain couples TRBV16 to TRBJ2-5; TRBD1 is a possible D gene (5 bases). Germline CDR1 KGHSY, CDR2 FQNENV. The CDR3 covers 14 residues. The V and J ends lost 0 bases and 4 bases respectively, with 9 bases between them. The CDR3 region is CASSQSRTGETQYF. The CDR3 region has the DNA TGTGCCAGCAGCCAATCCCGTACAGGAGAGACCCAGTACTTC.

The V and J genes are TRBV7-9 and TRBJ2-2; possible D gene TRBD1, 6 bases. Looked up from germline, CDR1 is SEHNR and CDR2 is FQNEAQ (reference sequence). The ends were cut back, 7 bases at V and 1 base at J, with 13 bases in the middle. The CDR3 sequence is 15 residues long. The DNA of the CDR3 is TGTGCCAGCATCAAACAGGGAAAGAACACCGGGGAGCTGTTTTTT. Translated: CASIKQGKNTGELFF. Full variable domain (remainder filled in from reference TRBV7-9 and TRBJ2-2): DTGVSQNPRHKITKRGQNVTFRCDPISEHNRLYWYRQTLGQGPEFLTYFQNEAQLEKSRLLSDRFSAERPKGSFSTLEIQRTEQGDSAMYLCASIKQGKNTGELFFGEGSRLTVL.

The chain recombines TRBV4-1 with TRBJ1-6; D may be TRBD1 (6 bases). This CDR3 spans 16 amino acids. Germline V gene lookup returns CDR1 MGHRA and CDR2 YSYEKL. V was cut by 1 base and J by 6 bases, with 13 bases left in between. CDR3 residues: CASSQGGGAPNSPLHF. In DNA, the CDR3 is TGCGCCAGCAGCCAAGGAGGGGGGGCACCTAATTCACCCCTCCACTTT.

This sequence joins TRBV6-1 and TRBJ2-5, with 7 bases lining up with TRBD1. Germline V CDR1 and CDR2: MNHNS, SASEGT. The V and J ends lost 6 bases and 4 bases, in that order; junction bases with no gene match: 8. This CDR3 spans 14 amino acids. The CDR3 here is CASRADREVETQYF. CDR3 DNA sequence: TGTGCCAGCAGGGCCGACAGGGAAGTAGAGACCCAGTACTTC.

This rearrangement joins TRBV5-1 to TRBJ1-4, with D hard to call. This CDR3 is 16 amino acids long. Germline V gives CDR1 SGHRS, CDR2 YFSETQ. V lost 0 bases and J lost 0, with 9 bases in between. The CDR3 sequence: CASSLEVSTTNEKLFF. CDR3 DNA sequence: TGCGCCAGCAGCTTGGAAGTGAGCACAACTAATGAAAAACTGTTTTTT. The full variable domain, in which reference TRBV5-1 and TRBJ1-4 provide the parts outside the CDR3, is KAGVTQTPRYLIKTRGQQVTLSCSPISGHRSVSWYQQTPGQGLQFLFEYFSETQRNKGNFPGRFSGRQFSNSRSEMNVSTLELGDSALYLCASSLEVSTTNEKLFFGSGTQLSVL.

J is TRBJ2-5 and V is TRBV20-1; D unresolved. Germline V lookup: CDR1 DFQATT, CDR2 SNEGSKA (reference sequence). The CDR3 totals 11 residues. V shed 5 bases and J shed 7 bases, with 11 bases lying between them. As DNA, the CDR3 is TGCAGTGCTTCGAGAGGCAGGACCCAGTACTTC. It codes for CSASRGRTQYF.

The V gene is TRBV9, the J gene TRBJ1-2; 9 bases agree with TRBD1. Germline V gene sequence: CDR1 SGDLS, CDR2 YYNGEE. This CDR3 contains 14 residues. Trimming at V came to 2 bases and at J to 4 bases, leaving 3 bases not matched to a gene. CDR3 amino acids: CASSVGTGLYGYTF. DNA for the CDR3: TGTGCCAGCAGCGTGGGGACAGGGCTCTATGGCTACACCTTC.

This clone was observed a single time. The chain is built from TRBV5-1 and TRBJ2-1; no clear D. The CDR3 runs to 13 residues. CDR1 SGHRS and CDR2 YFSETQ come from the germline V gene. V shed 5 bases and J shed 1 base, with 7 bases lying between them. The CDR3 coding sequence is TGCGCCAGCAGTGCGCTGTCCTACAATGAGCAGTTCTTC. It translates to CASSALSYNEQFF.

The chain carries TRBV5-1 and TRBJ2-1; D uncertain. The CDR3 covers 11 residues. CDR1 and CDR2 from the germline V gene are SGHRS and YFSETQ. V was cut by 5 bases and J by 4 bases, with 4 bases left in between. This chain's CDR3 is CASREYNEQFF. The CDR3 coding sequence is TGCGCCAGCAGGGAGTACAATGAGCAGTTCTTC. Using reference TRBV5-1 and TRBJ2-1 for the parts outside the CDR3, the full variable domain is KAGVTQTPRYLIKTRGQQVTLSCSPISGHRSVSWYQQTPGQGLQFLFEYFSETQRNKGNFPGRFSGRQFSNSRSEMNVSTLELGDSALYLCASREYNEQFFGPGTRLTVL.

V gene TRBV9 combines with J gene TRBJ2-2, with D maybe TRBD2 (5 bases). The germline V gene has CDR1 SGDLS and CDR2 YYNGEE. Deletions cut 0 bases from V and 8 bases from J, with 11 bases between. The CDR3 runs 14 residues. This CDR3 is CASSVARVRGELFF. CDR3 in DNA: TGTGCCAGCAGCGTAGCGAGGGTTAGAGGGGAGCTGTTTTTT.

V is TRBV13 and J is TRBJ2-5; 11 bases are shared with TRBD2. Germline loops: CDR1 PRHDT, CDR2 FYEKMQ (reference sequence). This CDR3 is 16 amino acids long. V lost 5 bases and J lost 2; bases outside the gene matches: 7. In DNA form, the CDR3 reads TGTGCCAGCAGCCCAACTAGCGGGGGACGTCAAGAGACCCAGTACTTC. Protein product: CASSPTSGGRQETQYF. The full variable domain, rest sourced from reference TRBV13 and TRBJ2-5, is AAGVIQSPRHLIKEKRETATLKCYPIPRHDTVYWYQQGPGQDPQFLISFYEKMQSDKGSIPDRFSAQQFSDYHSELNMSSLELGDSALYFCASSPTSGGRQETQYFGPGTRLLVL.

This chain links TRBV4-1 with TRBJ1-1; TRBD1 is a possible D gene (5 bases). V dropped 0 bases and J dropped 1 base, with 9 bases sitting between them. CDR1 MGHRA and CDR2 YSYEKL come from the germline V gene. This CDR3 comprises 15 residues. In nucleotides, the CDR3 is TGCGCCAGCAGCCAAGACGGCCAGGGGAACACTGAAGCTTTCTTT. Translated, it gives CASSQDGQGNTEAFF.

The chain combines TRBV5-1 with TRBJ2-1; tentative D call: TRBD1 (7 bases). Germline V gives CDR1 SGHRS, CDR2 YFSETQ. V lost 0 bases, J lost 0 bases, and 13 bases lay in between. This CDR3 is 17 amino acids long. CDR3 residues: CASSLVGGQSSYNEQFF. Here the CDR3 DNA reads TGCGCCAGCAGCTTGGTCGGGGGACAGAGCTCCTACAATGAGCAGTTCTTC.

Here the CDR3 reads CASGKEALNTEAFF. The CDR3 DNA reads TGTGCCAGCGGGAAGGAGGCCCTGAACACTGAAGCTTTCTTT. This chain links TRBV6-1 with TRBJ1-1, with D unclear. From germline, CDR1 is MNHNS and CDR2 SASEGT. V lost 8 bases to trimming and J lost 0 bases, with 13 bases between them. The length of the CDR3 is 14 residues.

The gene calls are TRBV27 and TRBJ2-1; D is perhaps TRBD2 (6 bases). This CDR3 has 14 residues. Deletions cut 1 base from V and 7 bases from J, with 11 bases between. Germline CDR1 MNHEY, CDR2 SMNVEV (reference sequence). The CDR3 loop is CASSLWRDYNEQFF. CDR3 in DNA: TGTGCCAGCAGTTTATGGCGGGATTATAATGAGCAGTTCTTC.

This chain connects TRBV6-1 to TRBJ2-1; TRBD1 matches 8 bases. The CDR3 consists of 14 residues. Germline V gene sequence: CDR1 MNHNS, CDR2 SASEGT. Trimming at V came to 4 bases and at J to 4 bases, leaving 3 bases not matched to a gene. In nucleotides, the CDR3 is TGTGCCAGCAGTGGACGGACAGGGTACAATGAGCAGTTCTTC. Translation gives CASSGRTGYNEQFF.

V is TRBV27 and J is TRBJ2-5; no firm D call. The CDR3 has 13 amino acids. Germline V gene sequence: CDR1 MNHEY, CDR2 SMNVEV (reference sequence). Trimming removed 4 bases at V and 5 bases at J, with 11 bases between. This CDR3 is CASSSLRAETQYF. CDR3 DNA sequence: TGTGCCAGCAGTTCCCTCAGAGCGGAGACCCAGTACTTC.

This clone appeared a few times. V is TRBV5-1 and J is TRBJ1-4, with D possibly matching TRBD1 (5 bases). The CDR3 totals 17 residues. The germline V gene encodes CDR1 SGHRS and CDR2 YFSETQ. The germline V and J ends were trimmed by 4 bases and 7 bases, with 23 bases remaining between them. CDR3 DNA sequence: TGCGCCAGCAGCCCCAAAGATACAGGCCGGGGGTCTGAAAAACTGTTTTTT. It codes for CASSPKDTGRGSEKLFF.

In the case of this clone: Other nucleotide sequences from this sample produce the same CDR3. Written as DNA, the CDR3 is TGTGCCAGCAGTCTCACGGGGGGAGGCTACACCTTC. Protein sequence: CASSLTGGGYTF. This chain joins TRBV28 and TRBJ1-2; D is possibly TRBD1 (5 bases). The V and J ends lost 5 bases and 8 bases respectively, with 12 bases between them. The CDR3 contains 12 residues. CDR1 is MDHEN, CDR2 SYDVKM, per germline.

The chain carries TRBV6-5 and TRBJ1-1, with 8 bases identical to TRBD1. Trimming removed 6 bases from V and 4 bases from J; junction bases left unmatched: 10. The CDR3 spans 15 residues. CDR1 MNHEY and CDR2 SVGAGI come from the germline V gene. The CDR3 is CASRYLRGRGTEAFF. CDR3 nucleotide sequence: TGTGCCAGCAGATATCTCAGGGGGCGGGGCACTGAAGCTTTCTTT.

V and J are TRBV19 and TRBJ2-5, with TRBD1 matching over 10 bases. The CDR3 runs to 14 residues. V trimming: 5 bases; J trimming: 4 bases; junction bases outside the gene matches: 4. The germline V gene encodes CDR1 LNHDA and CDR2 SQIVND (reference sequence). CDR3 in amino acids: CASSEDRGGETQYF. CDR3 coding DNA: TGTGCCAGTAGTGAGGACAGGGGGGGAGAGACCCAGTACTTC.